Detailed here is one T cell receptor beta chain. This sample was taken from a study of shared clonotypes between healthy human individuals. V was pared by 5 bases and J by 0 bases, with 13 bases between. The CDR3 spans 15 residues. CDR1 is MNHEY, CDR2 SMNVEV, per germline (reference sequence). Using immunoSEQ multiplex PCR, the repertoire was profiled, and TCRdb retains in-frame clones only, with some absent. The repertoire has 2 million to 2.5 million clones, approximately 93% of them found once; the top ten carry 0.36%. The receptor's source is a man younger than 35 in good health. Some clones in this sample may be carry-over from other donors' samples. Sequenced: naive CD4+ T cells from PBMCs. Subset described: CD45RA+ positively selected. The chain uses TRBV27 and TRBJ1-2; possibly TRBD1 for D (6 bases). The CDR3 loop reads CASSPAGGPNYGYTF. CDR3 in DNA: TGTGCCAGCAGTCCCGCCGGGGGGCCTAACTATGGCTACACCTTC.